This record concerns one TCR beta chain sequence. This entry belongs to a study of blood T cell repertoires in COVID-19. Study at large: Collection of acute and convalescent COVID-19 samples took place in the United States, Italy and Spain. PBMCs, B-cell-depleted T cells, or T cells provided the cDNA or gDNA that made up the material.

Per the original data handling: How many nucleated cells were present was estimated from reference gene primer amplification. TCRdb keeps only in-frame clones here, not all; method: immunoSEQ multiplex PCR. The V and J calls and the clone size are those of that table, but D and trimming were determined from the DNA. This sample has roughly 70,000 clones, with 82% found just once. With 5 bases removed from V and 2 bases from J, the gap between germline ends came to 17 bases. The V gene's germline CDR1 is SGHAT and CDR2 FQNNGV. CDR3 size: 16 residues. This clonotype was obtained from a woman aged 55-75 years with acute or convalescent COVID-19. The V and J genes are TRBV11-2 and TRBJ2-3; unclear D gene. What was sequenced was peripheral blood. The CDR3 is CASSKRWSAITDTQYF. The CDR3 DNA reads TGTGCCAGCAGCAAGCGTTGGAGCGCCATCACAGATACGCAGTATTTT.